This T cell receptor (beta chain) was found in a study of CD8 T cells in ankylosing spondylitis. Study-level findings and limits: Clones linked to disease, bearing a CD8+ phenotype, were relatively rare in peripheral blood. A subset of motif variants has previously been described in the synovial fluid and blood of reactive arthritis. Significantly higher representation of disease-linked clones was reported for matched ankylosing spondylitis synovial fluid.

The J segment lost 5 bases and the V segment lost 7 bases, leaving 7 bases of the junction unmatched. The CDR3 is made up of 14 amino acids. CDR1 is SQVTM and CDR2 is ANQGSEA in the germline V gene. By quantitative 5'-RACE with molecular barcodes, the TCR beta libraries were made. TCRdb used MiXCR to reprocess the 5' RACE reads, holding one entry per CDR3 protein. This repertoire shows about 210,000 distinct CDR3 sequences, under 8.5% found once; its top ten account for more than 4.5%. A note on this clonotype: Its matching antigen is unknown.

The sequence came from a female donor with ankylosing spondylitis or in good health (not recorded which). V usage is TRBV29-1 and J usage is TRBJ2-7; 14 nucleotides align to TRBD2. Sequenced: blood, either unsorted or a sorted T cell fraction (not recorded which). The CDR3 DNA sequence: TGCAGCGCTGGGGGACTAGCGGGAGCCAACGAGCAGTACTTC. This codes for CSAGGLAGANEQYF.